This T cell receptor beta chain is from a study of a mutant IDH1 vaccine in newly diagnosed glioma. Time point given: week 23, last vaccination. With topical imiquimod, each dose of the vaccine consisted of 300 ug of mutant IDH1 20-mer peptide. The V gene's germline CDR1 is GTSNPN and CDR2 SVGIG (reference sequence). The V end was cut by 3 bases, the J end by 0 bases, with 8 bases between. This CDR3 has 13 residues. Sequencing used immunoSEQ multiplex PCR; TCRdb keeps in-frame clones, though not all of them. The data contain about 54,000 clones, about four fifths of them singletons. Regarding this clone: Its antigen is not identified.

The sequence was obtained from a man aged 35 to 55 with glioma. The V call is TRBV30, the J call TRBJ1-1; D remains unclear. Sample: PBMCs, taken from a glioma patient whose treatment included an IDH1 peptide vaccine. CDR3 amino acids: CAWRLLLNTEAFF. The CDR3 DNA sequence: TGTGCCTGGAGACTATTATTGAACACTGAAGCTTTCTTT.